One sample yielded the 14 T cell receptor beta chains listed below, sequenced in a study of cytomegalovirus exposure and HLA in healthy donors. Both 60 Vbeta primers and 13 Jbeta primers went into the PCR. Clones were read by immunoSEQ multiplex PCR, and TCRdb kept only the in-frame ones, dropping some. The sample yields 65,000 to 80,000 clones, of which the top ten take up approximately 4.3%. The sample comprised PBMCs. These TCRs come from a man in his thirties or forties in good health and CMV-seronegative.

V and J are TRBV2 and TRBJ1-5; possibly TRBD1 for D (5 bases). Germline V gene sequence: CDR1 SNHLY, CDR2 FYNNEI. This CDR3 has 15 amino acids. Trimming left V 4 bases short and J 6 bases short, with 16 bases between. In nucleotides, the CDR3 is TGTGCCAGCAGTGGGGATCAGGGTGGGGCTCAGCCCCAGCATTTT. Protein sequence: CASSGDQGGAQPQHF.

V is TRBV27 and J is TRBJ1-1, with a tentative D call TRBD1 (6 bases). Germline CDR1 MNHEY, CDR2 SMNVEV (reference sequence). Trimming removed 5 bases at V and 3 bases at J, with 13 bases between. The CDR3 sequence is 14 residues long. CDR3 bases: TGTGCCAGCAGTAAGACAGGTTGGGACACTGAAGCTTTCTTT. Amino acids: CASSKTGWDTEAFF.

The chain has TRBV7-2 and TRBJ2-7, with 8 bases that match TRBD1. Trimming at V came to 1 base and at J to 2 bases, leaving 4 bases not matched to a gene. Germline-derived CDR1 and CDR2 are SGHTA and FQGNSA. CDR3 length: 15 residues. In nucleotides, the CDR3 is TGTGCCAGCAGCTTAGGGGGGACAGGAGCCTACGAGCAGTACTTC. This translates into CASSLGGTGAYEQYF.

This sequence joins TRBV6-1 and TRBJ1-4; TRBD1 might be the D (6 bases). Per germline, CDR1 MNHNS and CDR2 SASEGT. The CDR3 consists of 13 residues. The V and J ends lost 1 base and 7 bases respectively, with 7 bases between them. The CDR3 nucleotides read TGTGCCAGCAGTGAAGGGGGGCGTGAAAAACTGTTTTTT. Encoded protein: CASSEGGREKLFF.

The CDR3: CASSPSRGSTEAFF. Here the CDR3 DNA reads TGTGCCAGCTCACCATCTCGGGGGTCCACTGAAGCTTTCTTT. J is TRBJ1-1 and V is TRBV18, with D possibly being TRBD1 (5 bases). This CDR3 is 14 amino acids long. Trimming removed 2 bases at V and 4 bases at J, with 11 bases between. Germline lookup yields CDR1 KGHSH and CDR2 LQKENI.

This sequence joins TRBV5-4 and TRBJ2-7, with TRBD1 as a possible D gene (6 bases). Germline V lookup: CDR1 SGHNT, CDR2 YYREEE (reference sequence). The length of the CDR3 is 16 residues. V gave up 3 bases and J gave up 1 base, with 17 bases separating them. CDR3 sequence (DNA): TGTGCCAGCAGCTACTTCCCGGACAGCTCTTCCTACGAGCAGTACTTC. Its protein product is CASSYFPDSSSYEQYF.

V is TRBV19 and J is TRBJ2-2; 9 bases map to TRBD2. The length of the CDR3 is 16 residues. Germline-derived CDR1 and CDR2 are LNHDA and SQIVND (reference sequence). The V segment lost 3 bases and the J segment 3 bases; nucleotides outside the gene matches: 5. As DNA, the CDR3 is TGTGCCAGTAGTATTCTCGCGGGAGGGTACACCGGGGAGCTGTTTTTT. It encodes CASSILAGGYTGELFF.

The CDR3 nucleotides are TGTGCCAGCAGTTTAAGGAGCGGTCAGCCCCAGCATTTT. It codes for CASSLRSGQPQHF. The chain is built from TRBV27 and TRBJ1-5; the D is unclear. V was trimmed by 2 bases and J by 6 bases, leaving 8 bases between them. Germline V gives CDR1 MNHEY, CDR2 SMNVEV (reference sequence). The CDR3 sequence is 13 residues long.

The V and J genes are TRBV27 and TRBJ1-1; D perhaps matches TRBD1 (6 bases). This CDR3 has 14 residues. Germline CDR1 is MNHEY and CDR2 is SMNVEV (reference sequence). Trimming removed 0 bases at V and 8 bases at J, with 13 bases between. The CDR3 protein is CASSLSVGGLEAFF. The CDR3 nucleotides read TGTGCCAGCAGTTTATCGGTAGGGGGTTTAGAAGCTTTCTTT.

The genes are TRBV6-1 and TRBJ2-5; unclear D gene. Matching the DNA end better, TRBJ2-7 makes the J call doubtful. Germline CDR1 reads MNHNS; CDR2 reads SASEGT. The CDR3 consists of 14 residues. In DNA form, the CDR3 reads TGTGCCAGCAGTGAATTTAAACGGAGCTACGAGCAGTACTTC. Its protein product is CASSEFKRSYEQYF.

This chain connects TRBV20-1 to TRBJ2-5, with D possibly matching TRBD1 (5 bases). This CDR3 region has 11 residues. CDR1 is DFQATT, CDR2 SNEGSKA, per germline (reference sequence). Trimming cost V 5 bases and J 2 bases, with 6 bases left between them. The CDR3 DNA reads as TGCAGTGCTCGACAGCAAGAGACCCAGTACTTC. It yields the protein CSARQQETQYF.

This chain joins TRBV11-3 and TRBJ2-2; 7 nucleotides align to TRBD2. Germline V lookup: CDR1 SGHNT, CDR2 YENEEA. V lost 5 bases to trimming and J lost 5 bases; unmatched junction nucleotides: 8. The CDR3 runs 15 residues. CDR3 DNA sequence: TGTGCCAGCAGCCGGGGACTATTTCAGACCGGGGAGCTGTTTTTT. This translates into CASSRGLFQTGELFF.

V is TRBV6-5 and J is TRBJ1-2; D unclear. Trimming removed 2 bases at V and 8 bases at J, with 15 bases between. The CDR3 length is 14 residues. Germline V gene data show CDR1 as MNHEY and CDR2 as SVGAGI. The CDR3 region is CASSYPGNVGGYTF. The CDR3 coding sequence is TGTGCCAGCAGTTACCCGGGGAACGTAGGAGGCTACACCTTC.

The chain has TRBV18 and TRBJ1-2, with D possibly matching TRBD1 (5 bases). The CDR3 is 14 amino acids. The germline gives CDR1 KGHSH, CDR2 LQKENI. The V end was cut by 1 base, the J end by 4 bases, with 10 bases between. This CDR3 reads CASSPLQGGYGYTF. CDR3 DNA sequence: TGTGCCAGCTCACCACTCCAGGGCGGCTATGGCTACACCTTC.